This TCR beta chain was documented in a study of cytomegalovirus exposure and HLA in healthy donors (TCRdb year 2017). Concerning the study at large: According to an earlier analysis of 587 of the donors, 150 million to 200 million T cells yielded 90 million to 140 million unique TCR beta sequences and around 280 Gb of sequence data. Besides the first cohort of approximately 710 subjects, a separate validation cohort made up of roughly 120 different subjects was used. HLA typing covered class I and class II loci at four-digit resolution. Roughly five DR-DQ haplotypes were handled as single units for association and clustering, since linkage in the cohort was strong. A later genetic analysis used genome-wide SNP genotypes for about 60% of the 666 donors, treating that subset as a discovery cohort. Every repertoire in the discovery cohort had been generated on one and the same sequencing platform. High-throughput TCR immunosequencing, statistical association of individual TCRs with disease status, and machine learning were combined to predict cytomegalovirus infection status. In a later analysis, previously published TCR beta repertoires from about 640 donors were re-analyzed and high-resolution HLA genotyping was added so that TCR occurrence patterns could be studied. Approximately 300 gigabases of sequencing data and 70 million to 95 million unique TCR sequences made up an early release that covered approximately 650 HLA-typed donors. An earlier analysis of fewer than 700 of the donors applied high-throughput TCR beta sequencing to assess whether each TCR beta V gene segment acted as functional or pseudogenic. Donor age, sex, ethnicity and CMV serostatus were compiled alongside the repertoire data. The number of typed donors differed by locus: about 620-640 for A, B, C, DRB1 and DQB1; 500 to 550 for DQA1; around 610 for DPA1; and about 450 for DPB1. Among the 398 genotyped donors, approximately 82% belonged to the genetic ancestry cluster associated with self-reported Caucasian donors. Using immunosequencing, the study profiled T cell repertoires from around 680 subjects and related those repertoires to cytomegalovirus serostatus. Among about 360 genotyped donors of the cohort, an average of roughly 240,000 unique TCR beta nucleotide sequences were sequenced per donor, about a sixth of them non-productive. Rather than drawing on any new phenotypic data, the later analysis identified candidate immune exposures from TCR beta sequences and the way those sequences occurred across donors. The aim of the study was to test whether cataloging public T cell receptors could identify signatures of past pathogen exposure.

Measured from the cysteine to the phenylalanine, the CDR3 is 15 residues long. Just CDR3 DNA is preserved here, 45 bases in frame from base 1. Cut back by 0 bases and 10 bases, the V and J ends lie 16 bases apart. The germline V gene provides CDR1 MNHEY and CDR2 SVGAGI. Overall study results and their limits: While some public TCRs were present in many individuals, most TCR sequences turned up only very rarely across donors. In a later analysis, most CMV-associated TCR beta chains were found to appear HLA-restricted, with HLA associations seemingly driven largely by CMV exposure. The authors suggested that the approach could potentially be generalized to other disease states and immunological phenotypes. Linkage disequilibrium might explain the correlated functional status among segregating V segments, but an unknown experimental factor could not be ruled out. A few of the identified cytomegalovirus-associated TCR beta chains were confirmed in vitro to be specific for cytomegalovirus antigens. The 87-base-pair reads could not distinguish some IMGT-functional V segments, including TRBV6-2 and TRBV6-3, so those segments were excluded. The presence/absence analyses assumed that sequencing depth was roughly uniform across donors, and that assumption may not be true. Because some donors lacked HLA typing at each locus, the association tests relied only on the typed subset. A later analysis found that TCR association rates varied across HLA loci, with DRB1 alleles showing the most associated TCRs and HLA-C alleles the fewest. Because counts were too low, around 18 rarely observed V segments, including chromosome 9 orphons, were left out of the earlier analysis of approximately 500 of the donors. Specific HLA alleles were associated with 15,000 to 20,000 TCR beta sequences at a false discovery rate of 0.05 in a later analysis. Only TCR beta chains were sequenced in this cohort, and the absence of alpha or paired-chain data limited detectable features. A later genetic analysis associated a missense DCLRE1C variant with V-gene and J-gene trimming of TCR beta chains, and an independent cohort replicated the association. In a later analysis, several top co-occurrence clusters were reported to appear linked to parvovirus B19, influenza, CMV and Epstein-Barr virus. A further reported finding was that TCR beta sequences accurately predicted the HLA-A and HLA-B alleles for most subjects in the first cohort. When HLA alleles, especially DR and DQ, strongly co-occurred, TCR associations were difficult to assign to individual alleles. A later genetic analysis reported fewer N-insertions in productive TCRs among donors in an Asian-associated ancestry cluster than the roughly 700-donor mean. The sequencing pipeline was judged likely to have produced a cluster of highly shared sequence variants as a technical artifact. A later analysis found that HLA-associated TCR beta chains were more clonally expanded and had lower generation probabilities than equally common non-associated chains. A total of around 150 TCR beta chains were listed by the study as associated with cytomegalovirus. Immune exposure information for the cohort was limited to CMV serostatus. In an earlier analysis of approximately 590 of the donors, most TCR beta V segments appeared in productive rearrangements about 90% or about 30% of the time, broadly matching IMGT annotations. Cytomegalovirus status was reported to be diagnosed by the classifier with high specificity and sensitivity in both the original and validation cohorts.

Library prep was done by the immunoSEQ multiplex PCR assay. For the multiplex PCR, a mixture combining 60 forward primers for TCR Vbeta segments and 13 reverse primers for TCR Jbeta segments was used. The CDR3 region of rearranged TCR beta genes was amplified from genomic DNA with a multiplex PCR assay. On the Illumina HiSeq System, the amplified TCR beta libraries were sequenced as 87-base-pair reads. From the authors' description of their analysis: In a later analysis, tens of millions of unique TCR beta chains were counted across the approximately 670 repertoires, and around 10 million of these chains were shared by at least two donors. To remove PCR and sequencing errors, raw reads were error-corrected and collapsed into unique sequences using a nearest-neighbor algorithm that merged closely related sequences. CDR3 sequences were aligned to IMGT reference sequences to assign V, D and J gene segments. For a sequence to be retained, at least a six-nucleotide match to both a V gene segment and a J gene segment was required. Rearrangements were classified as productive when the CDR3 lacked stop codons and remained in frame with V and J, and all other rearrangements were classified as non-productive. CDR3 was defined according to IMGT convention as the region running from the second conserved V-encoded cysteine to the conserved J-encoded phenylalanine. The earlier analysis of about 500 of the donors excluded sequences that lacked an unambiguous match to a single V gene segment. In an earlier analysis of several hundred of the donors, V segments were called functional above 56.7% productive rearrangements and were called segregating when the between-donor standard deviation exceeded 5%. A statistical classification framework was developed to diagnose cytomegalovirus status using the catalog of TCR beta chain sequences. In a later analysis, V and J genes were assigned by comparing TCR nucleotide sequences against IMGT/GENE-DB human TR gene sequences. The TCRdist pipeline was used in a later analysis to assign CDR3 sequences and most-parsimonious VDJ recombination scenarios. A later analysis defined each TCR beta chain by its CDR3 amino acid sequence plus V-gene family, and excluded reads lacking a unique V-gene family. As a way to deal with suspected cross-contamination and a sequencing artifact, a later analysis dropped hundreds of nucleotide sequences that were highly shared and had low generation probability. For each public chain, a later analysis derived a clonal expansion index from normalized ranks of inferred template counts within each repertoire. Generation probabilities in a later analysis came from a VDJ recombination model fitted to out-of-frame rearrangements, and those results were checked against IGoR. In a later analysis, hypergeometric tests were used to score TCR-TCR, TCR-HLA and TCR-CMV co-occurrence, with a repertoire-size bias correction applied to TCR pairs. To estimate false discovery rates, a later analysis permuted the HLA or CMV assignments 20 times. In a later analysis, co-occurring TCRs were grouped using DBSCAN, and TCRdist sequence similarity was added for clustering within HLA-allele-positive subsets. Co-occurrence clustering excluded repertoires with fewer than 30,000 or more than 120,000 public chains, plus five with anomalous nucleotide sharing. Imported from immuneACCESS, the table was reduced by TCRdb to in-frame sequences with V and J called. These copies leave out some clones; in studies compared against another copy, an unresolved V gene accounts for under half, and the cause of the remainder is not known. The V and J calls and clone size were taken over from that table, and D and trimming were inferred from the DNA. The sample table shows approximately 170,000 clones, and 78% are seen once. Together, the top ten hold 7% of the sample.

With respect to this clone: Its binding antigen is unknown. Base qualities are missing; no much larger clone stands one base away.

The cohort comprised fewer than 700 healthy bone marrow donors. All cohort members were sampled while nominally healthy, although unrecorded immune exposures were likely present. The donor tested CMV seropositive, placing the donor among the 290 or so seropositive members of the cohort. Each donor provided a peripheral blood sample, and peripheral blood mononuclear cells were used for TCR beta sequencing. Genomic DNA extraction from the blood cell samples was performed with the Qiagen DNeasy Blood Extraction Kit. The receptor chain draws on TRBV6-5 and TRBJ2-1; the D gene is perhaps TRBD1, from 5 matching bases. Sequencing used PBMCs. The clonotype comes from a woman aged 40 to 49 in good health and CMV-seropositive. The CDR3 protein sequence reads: CASSYSILGPGEQFF. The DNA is TGTGCCAGCAGTTACTCGATTTTGGGGCCAGGGGAGCAGTTCTTC.